A selection of T cell receptor beta chains follows, all from one sample in a study of cytomegalovirus exposure and HLA in healthy donors. Profiled with immunoSEQ multiplex PCR; TCRdb holds only in-frame clones, not every one. This table has 85,000 to 100,000 clones, around 64% appearing once. Sequencing was done on a sample of PBMCs. These receptors were taken from a man in his fifties or sixties in good health and CMV-seronegative. CDR3s include the opening cysteine and the closing phenylalanine or tryptophan. The D gene is left open where the match is weak. Size is stated for part of the rows, as once, few or many counts, or as a class when the clone is expanded.

d_call,cdr3_length,v_call,clone_size,j_call,cdr3_aa,cdr3_nt
TRBD1,13,TRBV19,NA,TRBJ1-1,CASTLRTGGFAFF,TGTGCCAGTACCCTTCGGACAGGGGGCTTTGCTTTCTTT
NA,15,TRBV19,NA,TRBJ2-1,CASTPRGRSYNEQFF,TGTGCCAGTACCCCTCGCGGGCGCTCCTACAATGAGCAGTTCTTC
TRBD1,13,TRBV6-5,NA,TRBJ2-7,CASSFGTGYEQYF,TGTGCCAGCAGTTTCGGGACAGGGTACGAGCAGTACTTC
NA,15,TRBV11-2,NA,TRBJ2-7,CASSLDSDPSYEQYF,TGTGCCAGCAGCTTAGATTCTGATCCTAGCTACGAGCAGTACTTC
NA,15,TRBV5-1,NA,TRBJ1-1,CASSLRQARGTEAFF,TGCGCCAGCAGCTTGCGACAAGCCCGGGGCACTGAAGCTTTCTTT
TRBD2,17,TRBV5-4,once,TRBJ2-3,CASSLAPLAGVPDTQYF,TGTGCCAGCAGCTTGGCCCCCCTAGCGGGAGTCCCCGATACGCAGTATTTT
NA,11,TRBV11-2,few,TRBJ2-3,CASSSVGPRYF,TGTGCCAGCAGCTCCGTCGGTCCAAGATATTTT
NA,10,TRBV20-1,NA,TRBJ2-1,CSATDNEQFF,TGCAGTGCTACTGACAATGAGCAGTTCTTC
NA,14,TRBV7-2,few,TRBJ1-1,CASSLRGYWTEAFF,TGTGCCAGCAGCTTAAGGGGGTATTGGACTGAAGCTTTCTTT
NA,15,TRBV6-5,few,TRBJ2-7,CASSYAGYSSYEQYF,TGTGCCAGCAGTTACGCGGGCTACAGCTCCTACGAGCAGTACTTC
NA,15,TRBV7-9,NA,TRBJ1-2,CASSLLRMENYGYTF,TGTGCCAGCAGCTTGCTGAGGATGGAGAACTATGGCTACACCTTC
TRBD2,14,TRBV6-4,NA,TRBJ2-1,CASSESAGGGEQFF,TGTGCCAGCAGTGAGAGCGCGGGGGGGGGTGAGCAGTTCTTC
TRBD1,14,TRBV5-1,NA,TRBJ2-7,CASSSGTGGYEQYF,TGCGCCAGCAGCTCCGGGACAGGGGGCTACGAGCAGTACTTC
TRBD2,16,TRBV6-6,NA,TRBJ2-1,CASSYPSGSSYNEQFF,TGTGCCAGCAGTTACCCTAGCGGGAGCAGCTACAATGAGCAGTTCTTC
NA,13,TRBV27,NA,TRBJ1-1,CASSLWANTEAFF,TGTGCCAGCAGTTTATGGGCGAACACTGAAGCTTTCTTT
TRBD1,14,TRBV28,NA,TRBJ1-1,CASTPQGVITEAFF,TGTGCCAGCACCCCGCAGGGGGTGATCACTGAAGCTTTCTTT
TRBD2,16,TRBV6-5,NA,TRBJ2-1,CASSSARGGSYNEQFF,TGTGCCAGCAGTTCCGCCCGGGGGGGCTCCTACAATGAGCAGTTCTTC
NA,14,TRBV6-5,NA,TRBJ2-5,CASSETAEGKTQYF,TGTGCCAGCAGTGAAACCGCGGAGGGTAAGACCCAGTACTTC
TRBD1,13,TRBV11-1,few,TRBJ1-2,CASSPGGGGGYTF,TGTGCCAGCAGCCCAGGGGGAGGCGGTGGCTACACCTTC
TRBD2,15,TRBV7-3,NA,TRBJ2-3,CASSSSGGPTDTQYF,TGTGCCAGCAGCTCATCGGGGGGGCCCACAGATACGCAGTATTTT
NA,14,TRBV2,few,TRBJ1-2,CASSETGALYGYTF,TGTGCCAGCAGTGAAACGGGAGCCCTTTATGGCTACACCTTC
TRBD2,18,TRBV4-1,NA,TRBJ2-5,CASSPRTSGGPYEETQYF,TGCGCCAGCAGCCCAAGGACTAGCGGGGGACCATACGAGGAGACCCAGTACTTC
NA,14,TRBV10-3,NA,TRBJ1-2,CAIRTRETTYGYTF,TGTGCCATCCGGACGAGGGAAACCACGTATGGCTACACCTTC
TRBD1,16,TRBV28,NA,TRBJ1-1,CASRATGRFGDTEAFF,TGTGCCAGCAGGGCGACAGGGCGATTTGGGGACACTGAAGCTTTCTTT
TRBD1,14,TRBV4-1,NA,TRBJ2-7,CASSWTGEAYEQYF,TGCGCCAGCAGCTGGACAGGGGAGGCCTACGAGCAGTACTTC
NA,13,TRBV6-1,NA,TRBJ1-2,CASSEGASYGYTF,TGTGCCAGCAGTGAAGGGGCTTCCTATGGCTACACCTTC
TRBD1,15,TRBV7-9,NA,TRBJ2-7,CASSLEETGRGEQYF,TGTGCCAGCAGCTTAGAAGAGACAGGGCGAGGCGAGCAGTACTTC
NA,15,TRBV7-2,few,TRBJ2-7,CASSRIEGLTYEQYF,TGTGCCAGCAGCCGCATCGAGGGTTTAACCTACGAGCAGTACTTC
TRBD1,13,TRBV29-1,few,TRBJ2-7,CSATRGTGGEQYF,TGCAGCGCCACGAGGGGGACAGGGGGCGAGCAGTACTTC
NA,13,TRBV2,NA,TRBJ2-2,CASSIEIAGELFF,TGTGCCAGCAGTATCGAGATCGCCGGGGAGCTGTTTTTT
TRBD2,15,TRBV2,NA,TRBJ2-1,CASTGTSGSYNEQFF,TGTGCCAGCACTGGGACTAGCGGGAGTTACAATGAGCAGTTCTTC
TRBD1,14,TRBV7-8,NA,TRBJ1-4,CASSLNTGEEKLFF,TGTGCCAGCAGCCTCAACACAGGGGAGGAAAAACTGTTTTTT
NA,19,TRBV28,few,TRBJ1-1,CASSLFFPSGGDANTEAFF,TGTGCCAGCAGTTTATTTTTCCCGAGTGGGGGCGACGCGAACACTGAAGCTTTCTTT
TRBD1,17,TRBV29-1,NA,TRBJ2-7,CSVGRGDRGKSFYEQYF,TGCAGCGTTGGGAGGGGGGACAGGGGGAAGAGTTTCTACGAGCAGTACTTC
TRBD2,14,TRBV11-2,NA,TRBJ2-1,CASRDFSGSNEQFF,TGTGCCAGCAGAGATTTTAGCGGGAGCAATGAGCAGTTCTTC
TRBD1,14,TRBV5-1,few,TRBJ1-2,CASSSGTGETGYTF,TGCGCCAGCAGCTCAGGGACAGGGGAAACCGGCTACACCTTC
NA,13,TRBV18,NA,TRBJ2-3,CASSPNQEDTQYF,TGTGCCAGCTCACCAAATCAAGAGGATACGCAGTATTTT
TRBD1,13,TRBV2,NA,TRBJ1-2,CASMRDSRYGYTF,TGTGCCAGCATGCGGGACAGCCGGTATGGCTACACCTTC
TRBD2,14,TRBV28,few,TRBJ2-1,CASVFSGGYNEQFF,TGTGCCAGCGTATTTAGCGGGGGATACAATGAGCAGTTCTTC
NA,12,TRBV2,once,TRBJ1-1,CASRVANTEAFF,TGTGCCAGCAGGGTGGCGAACACTGAAGCTTTCTTT
TRBD1,18,TRBV19,NA,TRBJ1-4,CASSIDLGTVPTNEKLFF,TGTGCCAGTAGTATAGATTTAGGGACAGTCCCAACTAATGAAAAACTGTTTTTT
NA,15,TRBV4-1,NA,TRBJ2-1,CASSRTPGVGNEQFF,TGCGCCAGCAGCCGCACACCGGGGGTTGGCAATGAGCAGTTCTTC
NA,12,TRBV28,NA,TRBJ1-2,CASSSGSYGYTF,TGTGCCAGCAGTTCCGGGTCCTATGGCTACACCTTC
TRBD1,15,TRBV27,NA,TRBJ1-5,CASSFGTGGSSPQHF,TGTGCCAGCAGTTTCGGGACAGGGGGTTCGTCGCCCCAGCATTTT
TRBD1,12,TRBV2,NA,TRBJ2-1,CASRDRGPEQFF,TGTGCCAGCAGGGACAGGGGCCCTGAGCAGTTCTTC
TRBD1,15,TRBV6-1,few,TRBJ1-2,CASSEFVGQGYGYTF,TGTGCCAGCAGTGAATTCGTAGGACAGGGGTATGGCTACACCTTC
TRBD1,15,TRBV4-1,once,TRBJ1-1,CASSRIPGQRMRAFF,TGCGCCAGCAGCCGAATACCGGGACAGCGGATGCGAGCTTTCTTT
NA,13,TRBV27,few,TRBJ1-2,CASSPRDMYGYTF,TGTGCCAGCAGTCCACGAGATATGTATGGCTACACCTTC
NA,14,TRBV2,NA,TRBJ2-2,CASTGRGNTGELFF,TGTGCCAGCACGGGCAGGGGAAACACCGGGGAGCTGTTTTTT
TRBD1,14,TRBV11-2,NA,TRBJ1-1,CASSLVRGQLALLF,TGTGCCAGCAGCTTAGTTAGGGGACAGCTCGCGCTGCTCTTT
NA,16,TRBV5-5,NA,TRBJ2-7,CASSLYMVFSSYEQYF,TGTGCCAGCAGCTTGTATATGGTCTTCAGCTCCTACGAGCAGTACTTC
NA,14,TRBV2,NA,TRBJ2-5,CASSEAGGGETQYF,TGTGCCAGCAGTGAAGCTGGGGGAGGCGAGACCCAGTACTTC
TRBD2,16,TRBV11-3,few,TRBJ2-7,CASSLRSLAGGPEQYF,TGTGCCAGCAGCTTGCGGTCGCTAGCGGGAGGGCCCGAGCAGTACTTC
TRBD2,16,TRBV5-1,few,TRBJ2-5,CASGRTSGKSAETQYF,TGCGCCAGTGGACGGACTAGCGGGAAGTCGGCGGAGACCCAGTACTTC
TRBD1,15,TRBV19,NA,TRBJ1-5,CASSPRHRGGQPQHF,TGTGCCAGTAGTCCTCGTCACAGGGGCGGCCAGCCCCAGCATTTT